Listed below are T cell receptor beta chains from one sample, sequenced in a study of post-analysis software for immune sequencing data. TCRdb ran MiXCR on the PCR reads and lists one entry per CDR3 protein. The table lists 450,000 to 650,000 distinct CDR3 sequences, around 44% of them singletons. The sample taken for sequencing was blood. These receptors were taken from a girl aged 10 to 17 with multiple sclerosis. CDR3s include the opening cysteine and the closing phenylalanine or tryptophan. The D gene is left open where the match is weak. Part of the rows lack a size; the others show once, few, many or a class for expanded clones.

v_gene,abundance,j_gene,d_gene,CDR3nt,CDR3aa
TRBV6-5,NA,TRBJ2-4,NA,TGTGCCAGCAGTTACTCGATATCAGGCCCTCTAGCCAAAAACATTCAGTACTTC,CASSYSISGPLAKNIQYF
TRBV20-1,NA,TRBJ2-7,TRBD1,TGCAGTGCTAGAGGGGGTTTCATGGAACAGGGGGCTTGGGAGCAGTACTTC,CSARGGFMEQGAWEQYF
TRBV5-6,NA,TRBJ2-5,NA,TGTGCCAGCAGCTCAAGGAGGATGGAGACCCAGTACTTC,CASSSRRMETQYF
TRBV7-8,few,TRBJ1-4,NA,TGTGCCAGCAGCTTGAGCGGAGGACAGAATGAAAAACTGTTTTTT,CASSLSGGQNEKLFF
TRBV3-1,once,TRBJ2-7,NA,NA,CASSVRGRQRGYEQYF
TRBV27,few,TRBJ2-5,TRBD2,TGTGCCAGCAGCCCCAGGGTAGCGGGAAAAGAGACCCAGTACTTC,CASSPRVAGKETQYF
TRBV6-2/TRBV6-3,few,TRBJ2-4,NA,TGTGCCAGCAGTTACTTCAGGACTGGAAAAAACATTCAGTACTTC,CASSYFRTGKNIQYF
TRBV7-8,NA,TRBJ2-7,NA,TGTGCCAGCAGCGATGTGCTGACTGGGATCTATGGCACTTCCTACGAGCAGTACTTC,CASSDVLTGIYGTSYEQYF
TRBV19,NA,TRBJ2-6,NA,TGTGCCAGTAGTATAGAGGCACCGACCACCTCTGGGGCCAACGTCCTGACTTTC,CASSIEAPTTSGANVLTF
TRBV2,NA,TRBJ2-5,NA,TGTGCCAGCAGTGGGATTAGCGGCCAAGAGACCCAGTACTTC,CASSGISGQETQYF
TRBV4-2,NA,TRBJ1-1,TRBD1,TGTGCCAGCAGCCAAGAGGAGGGGACAGGGAACACTGAAGCTTTCTTT,CASSQEEGTGNTEAFF
TRBV7-2,NA,TRBJ1-2,NA,TGTGCCAGCAGCTTAAGGGTGGGAGGCTACACCTTC,CASSLRVGGYTF
TRBV20-1,NA,TRBJ2-3,NA,TGCAGTGCCTTGAGGGACTCCCCTTGGGCAGATACGCAGTATTTT,CSALRDSPWADTQYF
TRBV4-1,NA,TRBJ1-2,TRBD1,TGCGCCAGCAGCCAAGTTTGGACAGGGGACAACTATGGCTACACCTTC,CASSQVWTGDNYGYTF
TRBV4-1,few,TRBJ2-7,NA,TGCGCCAGCAGCCAAGTAGGGCCGACCTACGAGCAGTACTTC,CASSQVGPTYEQYF
TRBV4-2,NA,TRBJ2-3,TRBD2,TGTGCCAGCAGGCATAGCGGGGGGGACACAGATACGCAGTATTTT,CASRHSGGDTDTQYF
TRBV12-3/TRBV12-4,NA,TRBJ2-7,TRBD2,TGTGCCAGCACCTCGGCTAGCGGGAGTAACGAGCAGTACTTC,CASTSASGSNEQYF
TRBV5-1,few,TRBJ2-1,TRBD1,TGCGCCAGCAGCTTTCAGGGGGCGGGCAATGAGCAGTTCTTC,CASSFQGAGNEQFF
TRBV12-3/TRBV12-4,NA,TRBJ1-2,TRBD1,TGTGCCAGCAGGGAGGGACAGAAGAGCGGCTACACCTTC,CASREGQKSGYTF
TRBV5-1,few,TRBJ2-1,NA,TGCGCCAGCAGCTTGGACCACAATGAGCAGTTCTTC,CASSLDHNEQFF
TRBV2,few,TRBJ2-5,NA,TGTGCCAGCAACTTCAATGGACGCGTTTTGAAAGAGACCCAGTACTTC,CASNFNGRVLKETQYF
TRBV5-1,NA,TRBJ2-7,NA,TGCGCCAGCAGCCCGGACCCAACTCTTTTCTACGAGCAGTACTTC,CASSPDPTLFYEQYF
TRBV5-6,NA,TRBJ2-3,TRBD2,TGTGCCAGCAGCTTGGTTCTCCTAGCGGATACCACAGATACGCAGTATTTT,CASSLVLLADTTDTQYF
TRBV5-1,once,TRBJ2-1,TRBD1,TGCGCCAGCAGCTTGGAGGGGGCACAGTTCTTC,CASSLEGAQFF
TRBV6-5,NA,TRBJ1-1,TRBD1,TGTGCCAGCAGTTACCGACACTCGGGACAGGGTTTCACTGAAGCTTTCTTT,CASSYRHSGQGFTEAFF
TRBV29-1,NA,TRBJ2-5,NA,TGCAGCGGTTCAAGACAGAGCACCCAAGAGACCCAGTACTTC,CSGSRQSTQETQYF
TRBV12-3/TRBV12-4,NA,TRBJ1-2,NA,TGTGCCAGCAGTTTAAACAGGATATATGGCTACACCTTC,CASSLNRIYGYTF
TRBV20-1,few,TRBJ2-5,NA,TGCAGTGCTAGGGTTCCAGCGACAGGAGAGACCCAGTACTTC,CSARVPATGETQYF
TRBV7-9,NA,TRBJ2-5,NA,TGTGCCAGCAGCTCCCCCGACAGGCGGAAAGAGACCCAGTACTTC,CASSSPDRRKETQYF
TRBV10-3,few,TRBJ2-7,NA,TGTGCCATCAGTGTCCAGGGAGAGCAGTACTTC,CAISVQGEQYF
TRBV7-3,few,TRBJ2-7,NA,TGTGCCAGCAGCTTAACGAGGGGGGACGAGCAGTACTTC,CASSLTRGDEQYF
TRBV5-1,few,TRBJ2-3,TRBD2,TGCGCCAGCAGCTTGGTGCGGGAGATGGATACGCAGTATTTT,CASSLVREMDTQYF
TRBV20-1,NA,TRBJ2-7,TRBD2,TGCAGTGCTGAAGTCGGACTAGCGGACTACGAGCAGTACTTC,CSAEVGLADYEQYF
TRBV20-1,NA,TRBJ1-4,TRBD1,TGCAGTGCCCCGACAGGGGTTAGACCAACTAATGAAAAACTGTTTTTT,CSAPTGVRPTNEKLFF
TRBV5-1,few,TRBJ2-5,NA,TGCGCCAGCGGCCGGGCAGGGAACCAAGAGACCCAGTACTTC,CASGRAGNQETQYF
TRBV2,few,TRBJ2-1,NA,TGTGCCAGCATCCTCCCTGGGGGCAATGAGCAGTTCTTC,CASILPGGNEQFF
TRBV6-2/TRBV6-3,NA,TRBJ2-7,TRBD1,TGTGCCAGCAGGGCGACAGGGGACGAGCAGTACTTC,CASRATGDEQYF
TRBV4-1,NA,TRBJ1-1,NA,TGCGCCAGCAGCCAAGCCCACACTGAAGCTTTCTTT,CASSQAHTEAFF
TRBV7-9,NA,TRBJ2-5,NA,TGTGCCAGCAGCAGAGGACCGTCCCAAGAGACCCAGTACTTC,CASSRGPSQETQYF
TRBV6-5,few,TRBJ1-1,NA,TGTGCCAGCAGTTACACCCGTGGGTACGGGCGCACTGAAGCTTTCTTT,CASSYTRGYGRTEAFF
TRBV7-7,NA,TRBJ2-1,NA,TGTGCTAGCACCCGTTTTACGGAGGGCGATAATGAGCAGTTCTTC,CASTRFTEGDNEQFF
TRBV6-5,few,TRBJ2-7,NA,TGTGCCAGCAGTTACTCTCTAGAGGGAGCCCAGTACTTC,CASSYSLEGAQYF
TRBV7-9,few,TRBJ2-4,NA,TGTGCCAGCAGCTTCCGACGGATAGCCAAAAACACTCAGTACTTC,CASSFRRIAKNTQYF
TRBV20-1,NA,TRBJ1-2,NA,TGCAGTGCCCCGGCAGGGCCCTATGGCTACACCTTC,CSAPAGPYGYTF
TRBV29-1,few,TRBJ1-2,NA,TGCAGCGTAGAAATGGAGCGCGGCTACACCTTC,CSVEMERGYTF